A selection of T cell receptor beta chains follows, all from one sample in a study of blood T cell repertoires in COVID-19. Sequencing was performed with immunoSEQ multiplex PCR; in TCRdb, only in-frame clones are kept and a portion is missing. This table has 200,000 to 250,000 clones, approximately 80% appearing once. The sequenced sample was PBMCs or T cells enriched from blood (not recorded which). The receptors shown here come from a woman aged 55-69 years who had recovered from COVID-19. The CDR3 runs from the conserved cysteine through the conserved F or W. The order of the fields is D gene, J gene, V gene, clone size, CDR3 DNA, CDR3 protein. D genes are given only for firm matches. Not every row has a clone size; where given, it reads once, few, many or a size class.

NA TRBJ1-2 TRBV27 NA TGTGCCAGCAGTCCTCGACACGGTCCCTACACCTTC CASSPRHGPYTF
NA TRBJ1-5 TRBV4-2 NA TGTGCCAGCAGCCAAGATGACGCCCCTAGGCAGCCCCAGCATTTT CASSQDDAPRQPQHF
NA TRBJ1-2 TRBV12-3/TRBV12-4 NA TGTGCCAGCAGTTTTGTCCAGGGAAATGGCTACACCTTC CASSFVQGNGYTF
NA TRBJ1-2 TRBV7-9 NA TGTGCCAGCAGCTTAGCCAGGGTCTTTTCTGGCTACACCTTC CASSLARVFSGYTF
TRBD1 TRBJ1-5 TRBV18 NA TGTGCCAGCTCACCGCGGACAGGGGATAGCAATCAGCCCCAGCATTTT CASSPRTGDSNQPQHF
NA TRBJ1-5 TRBV2 NA TGTGCCAGCAGTGAAGGGGGAGGGAGCAATCAGCCCCAGCATTTT CASSEGGGSNQPQHF
TRBD1 TRBJ1-1 TRBV18 NA TGTGCCAGCTCACCACGGGCGGGGACAGACGGTGACACTGAAGCTTTCTTT CASSPRAGTDGDTEAFF
NA TRBJ1-3 TRBV21-1 NA TGTGCCAGCAGCACCCAAAGTAGAGACAGGGACTTAGGAAACACCATATATTTT CASSTQSRDRDLGNTIYF
TRBD2 TRBJ2-1 TRBV19 once TGTGCCAGTAGTGCCCCGGGACTAGCAGAGCAGTTCTTC CASSAPGLAEQFF
NA TRBJ2-5 TRBV12-5 NA TGTGCTAGTGGTTTCGGCGGGCAGCCCGTCCAAGAGACCCAGTACTTC CASGFGGQPVQETQYF
NA TRBJ1-4 TRBV19 NA TGTGCCAGTTGCCTCACCGGGAGGGGAGGTGAAAAACTGTTTTTT CASCLTGRGGEKLFF
NA TRBJ2-3 TRBV18 NA TGTGCCAGCTCACCTCTCGGAGATACGCAGTATTTT CASSPLGDTQYF
NA TRBJ1-5 TRBV5-5 NA TGTGCCAGCAGCTTCCTGATTGAAACCAGTAATCAGCCCCAGCATTTT CASSFLIETSNQPQHF
TRBD2 TRBJ2-3 TRBV7-3 NA TGTGCCAGCAGCTGGGGACTAGCGGCAGATACGCAGTATTTT CASSWGLAADTQYF
TRBD1 TRBJ1-1 TRBV5-1 NA TGCGCCAGCAGCTCGAGTCAGGGGGGTATGACTGAAGCTTTCTTT CASSSSQGGMTEAFF
NA TRBJ1-1 TRBV5-5 NA TGTGCCAGCAGCTTGTCCCTTTACACTGAAGCTTTCTTT CASSLSLYTEAFF
TRBD1 TRBJ1-1 TRBV28 NA TGTGCCAGCAGCAACAGGGTCCAGACAGGGGTCACTGAAGCTTTCTTT CASSNRVQTGVTEAFF
NA TRBJ2-3 TRBV10-3 NA TGTGCCACCACCGGGGGTGGAGATACGCAGTATTTT CATTGGGDTQYF
NA TRBJ2-7 TRBV11-2 NA TGTGCCAGCAGCTCACCTCAGGGGGGACGGGGACGGTACGAGCAGTACTTC CASSSPQGGRGRYEQYF
TRBD2 TRBJ2-1 TRBV6-1 NA TGTGCCAGCAGTGGCCTAGCGGGAGCATCGGGGAATGAGCAGTTCTTC CASSGLAGASGNEQFF
TRBD2 TRBJ2-1 TRBV7-9 NA TGTGCCAGCAGCTTACGGGCCGGGAGGGCCCCCAATGAGCAGTTCTTC CASSLRAGRAPNEQFF
TRBD1 TRBJ2-2 TRBV5-1 NA TGCGCCAGCAGCTTGGGTACAGGGGCCGGGGAGCTGTTTTTT CASSLGTGAGELFF
TRBD1 TRBJ1-1 TRBV4-3 NA TGCGCCAGCAGCCAAGAGAGGGGACAGATGAACACTGAAGCTTTCTTT CASSQERGQMNTEAFF
TRBD1 TRBJ1-2 TRBV10-3 NA TGTGCCATCAGTGACGACAGGGTCGGAGGCTACACCTTC CAISDDRVGGYTF
NA TRBJ2-7 TRBV10-3 NA TGTGCCATCAGTGAGTCGAAGGCAACAGGGGAGCAGTACTTC CAISESKATGEQYF
NA TRBJ2-2 TRBV9 NA TGTGCCAGCAGCGTAGTCCTCGGCGGGGAGCTGTTTTTT CASSVVLGGELFF
NA TRBJ1-5 TRBV6-1 NA TGTGCCAGCAGTGAAATAGCTCAGCCCCAGCATTTT CASSEIAQPQHF
TRBD1 TRBJ1-3 TRBV6-5 NA TGTGCCAGCAGTCAACAGGGGGCCTCTGGAAACACCATATATTTT CASSQQGASGNTIYF
NA TRBJ2-3 TRBV10-3 NA TGTGCCATCAGTCTGACAGGTAGCACAGATACGCAGTATTTT CAISLTGSTDTQYF
NA TRBJ1-3 TRBV19 NA TGTGCCAGTACGAGGGCCATCTCTGGAAACACCATATATTTT CASTRAISGNTIYF
TRBD1 TRBJ2-1 TRBV6-1 NA TGTGCCAGCAGTGAACAGGGGGCGGCTTACAATGAGCAGTTCTTC CASSEQGAAYNEQFF
TRBD2 TRBJ2-7 TRBV7-2 NA TGTGCCAGCAGCTGGACTAGCGGCACCTACGAGCAGTACTTC CASSWTSGTYEQYF
NA TRBJ2-3 TRBV19 NA TGTGCCAGTAGTATAGGGGGCAGCACAGATACGCAGTATTTT CASSIGGSTDTQYF
TRBD1 TRBJ1-2 TRBV3-1/TRBV3-2 NA TGTGCCAGCAGCCACAAGCTAGGACAGGGGGCGCGTGGCTACACCTTC CASSHKLGQGARGYTF
NA TRBJ2-1 TRBV21-1 NA TGTGCCAGCAGCAAGGGACTAGCGAACTTATCATCCTACAATGAGCAGTTCTTC CASSKGLANLSSYNEQFF
NA TRBJ2-3 TRBV4-3 NA TGCGCCAGCAGCCACGACAGCTACACAGATACGCAGTATTTT CASSHDSYTDTQYF
NA TRBJ1-6 TRBV5-5 NA TGTGCCAGCAGCCCCCGGACAGTGCTTGCCAATAATTCACCCCTCCACTTT CASSPRTVLANNSPLHF
NA TRBJ2-6 TRBV5-4 NA TGTGCCAGCAGCTTGGCGCAGGGTAGGGCTGGGGCCAACGTCCTGACTTTC CASSLAQGRAGANVLTF
TRBD1 TRBJ1-2 TRBV19 NA TGTGCCAGTAGACAGGGGAGATTCTATGGCTACACCTTC CASRQGRFYGYTF
TRBD1 TRBJ1-1 TRBV11-2 NA TGTGCCAGCAGCTCTAGGACAGGGGTGAACACTGAAGCTTTCTTT CASSSRTGVNTEAFF
TRBD1 TRBJ1-2 TRBV5-5 once TGTGCCAGCAGCGCAACTCCGTCCGGGACAGGGAGTGACTATGGCTACACCTTC CASSATPSGTGSDYGYTF
NA TRBJ2-2 TRBV12-5 NA TGTGCTAGTGGGCAAGTACACGCGAACACCGGGGAGCTGTTTTTT CASGQVHANTGELFF
TRBD1 TRBJ1-2 TRBV11-2 NA TGTGCCAGCAGCTTTCGGACAGGGGGCGGCTACACCTTC CASSFRTGGGYTF
NA TRBJ1-5 TRBV7-3 NA TGTGCCAGCAGCTTATTCCGTCGTGGGCAGGGCAATCAGCCCCAGCATTTT CASSLFRRGQGNQPQHF
NA TRBJ2-2 TRBV6-4 NA TGTGCCAGCAGTCCTAACCGCCACGGGGAGCTGTTTTTT CASSPNRHGELFF
NA TRBJ1-2 TRBV19 NA TGTGCCAGTAGTATAGTACAACTGGGACTCTATGGCTACACCTTC CASSIVQLGLYGYTF
TRBD2 TRBJ2-3 TRBV5-1 NA TGCGCCAGCAGCTCAGGGACATCCGGGACTAGCGGCACAGATACGCAGTATTTT CASSSGTSGTSGTDTQYF
TRBD1 TRBJ1-1 TRBV6-5 NA TGTGCCAGCAGGACCTTGACAGGGTCTTCCACTGAAGCTTTCTTT CASRTLTGSSTEAFF
NA TRBJ1-1 TRBV14 few TGTGCCAGCAGCCAAGGTTGGAGGGGACTGAACACTGAAGCTTTCTTT CASSQGWRGLNTEAFF
TRBD1 TRBJ2-7 TRBV6-5 many TGTGCCAGCAGTTACTGGACAGGGGAGTCCTACGAGCAGTACTTC CASSYWTGESYEQYF
NA TRBJ1-2 TRBV7-2 NA TGTGCCAGCAGCTCTCTTTTTAACAGCGGAAACTATGGCTACACCTTC CASSSLFNSGNYGYTF
TRBD1 TRBJ1-1 TRBV2 NA TGTGCCAGCAGTGAAAGAGGGGGCGCGGAAGCTTTCTTT CASSERGGAEAFF
TRBD1 TRBJ1-1 TRBV6-5 NA TGTGCCAGCAGGCGAGCTACAGGGGGCACTGAAGCTTTCTTT CASRRATGGTEAFF
NA TRBJ1-1 TRBV9 NA TGTGCCAGCAGCGTAAACTGGGGCCCTAACACTGAAGCTTTCTTT CASSVNWGPNTEAFF